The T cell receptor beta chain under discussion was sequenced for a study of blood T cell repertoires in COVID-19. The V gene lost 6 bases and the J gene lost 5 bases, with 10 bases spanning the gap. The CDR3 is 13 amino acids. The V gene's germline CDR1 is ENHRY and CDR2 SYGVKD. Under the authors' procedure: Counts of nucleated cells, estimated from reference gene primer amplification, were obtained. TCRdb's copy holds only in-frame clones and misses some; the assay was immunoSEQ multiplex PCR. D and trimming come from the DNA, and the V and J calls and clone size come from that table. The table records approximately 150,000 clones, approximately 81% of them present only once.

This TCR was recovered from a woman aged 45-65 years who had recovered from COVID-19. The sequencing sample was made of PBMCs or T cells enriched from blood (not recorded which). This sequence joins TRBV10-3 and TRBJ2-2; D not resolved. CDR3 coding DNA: TGTGCCATCAGCGCTGCAGGAACCGGGGAGCTGTTTTTT. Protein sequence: CAISAAGTGELFF.